This T cell receptor (beta chain) was observed in a study of shared clonotypes between healthy human individuals. General observations from the study: Among non-shared clonotypes, generation probabilities were lower than among those shared by all four donors.

Profiling relied on immunoSEQ multiplex PCR, and the TCRdb table lists in-frame clones only, not all of them. This repertoire shows about 1 million clones, approximately 68% found once; its top ten account for over 1.3%. A remark on this clone: Its specificity is unknown.

This sequence was found in a young man in good health. Material: memory CD4+ T cells sorted from blood. As to subset: CD45RA-negative fraction.

CDR3 in amino acids: CASSLGTGGDREGYTF. CDR3 DNA sequence: TGTGCCAGCAGCTTGGGGACAGGGGGAGACAGGGAAGGCTACACCTTC. The genes are TRBV5-5 and TRBJ1-2; 10 nucleotides agree with TRBD1. Trimming at V came to 0 bases and at J to 8 bases, leaving 10 bases not matched to a gene. CDR1 SGHKS and CDR2 YYEKEE come from the germline V gene (reference sequence). CDR3 length equals 16 residues.